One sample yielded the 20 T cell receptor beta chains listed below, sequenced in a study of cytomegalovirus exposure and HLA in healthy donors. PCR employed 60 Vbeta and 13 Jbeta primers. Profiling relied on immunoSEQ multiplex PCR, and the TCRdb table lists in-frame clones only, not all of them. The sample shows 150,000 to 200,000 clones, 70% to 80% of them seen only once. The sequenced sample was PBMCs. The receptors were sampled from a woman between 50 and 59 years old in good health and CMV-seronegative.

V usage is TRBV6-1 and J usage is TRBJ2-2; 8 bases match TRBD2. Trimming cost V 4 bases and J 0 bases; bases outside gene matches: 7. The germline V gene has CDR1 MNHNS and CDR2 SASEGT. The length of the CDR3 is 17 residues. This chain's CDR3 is CASSALSGGANTGELFF. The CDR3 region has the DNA TGTGCCAGCAGTGCCCTCAGCGGGGGCGCGAACACCGGGGAGCTGTTTTTT.

The CDR3 sequence: CASSFLAGGNQETQYF. The CDR3 DNA reads TGTGCCAGCAGCTTTTTGGCGGGGGGGAACCAAGAGACCCAGTACTTC. V usage is TRBV5-6 and J usage is TRBJ2-5; 9 bases are shared with TRBD2. CDR1 SGHDT and CDR2 YYEEEE come from the germline V gene. This CDR3 spans 16 amino acids. V shed 2 bases, J shed 0 bases, and the junction held 5 bases outside the gene matches.

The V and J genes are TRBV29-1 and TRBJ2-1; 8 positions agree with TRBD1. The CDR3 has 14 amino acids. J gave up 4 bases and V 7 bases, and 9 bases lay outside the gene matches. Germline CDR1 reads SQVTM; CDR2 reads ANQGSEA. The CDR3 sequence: CSADRDRTYNEQFF. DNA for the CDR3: TGCAGCGCAGATCGGGACAGGACTTACAATGAGCAGTTCTTC.

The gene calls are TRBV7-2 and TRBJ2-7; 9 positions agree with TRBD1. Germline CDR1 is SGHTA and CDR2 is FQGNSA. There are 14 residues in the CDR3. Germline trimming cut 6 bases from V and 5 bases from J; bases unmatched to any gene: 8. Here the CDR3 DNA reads TGTGCCAGCAGGAACACAGGGGGCCCCCACGAGCAGTACTTC. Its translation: CASRNTGGPHEQYF.

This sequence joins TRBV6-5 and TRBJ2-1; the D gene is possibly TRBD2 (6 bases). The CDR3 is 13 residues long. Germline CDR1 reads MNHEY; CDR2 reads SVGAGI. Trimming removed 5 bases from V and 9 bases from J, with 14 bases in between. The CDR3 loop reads CASSPYGGGEQFF. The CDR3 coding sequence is TGTGCCAGCAGTCCATACGGGGGAGGTGAGCAGTTCTTC.

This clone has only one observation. In DNA form, the CDR3 reads TGTGCCAGCAGCTCCTCAGGGGCCTATGGGGCTGAAGCTTTCTTT. This sequence encodes CASSSSGAYGAEAFF. This chain connects TRBV7-2 to TRBJ1-1; D is perhaps TRBD1 (6 bases). CDR3 length equals 15 residues. The germline CDR1 and CDR2 sequences are SGHTA and FQGNSA. Deletions cut 4 bases from V and 6 bases from J, with 18 bases between.

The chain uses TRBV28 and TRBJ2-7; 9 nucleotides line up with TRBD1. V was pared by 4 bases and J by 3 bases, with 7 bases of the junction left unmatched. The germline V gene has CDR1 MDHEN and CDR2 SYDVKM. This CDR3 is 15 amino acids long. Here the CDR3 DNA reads TGTGCCAGCAGTTCCTCCGGGACAGGGAACTACGAGCAGTACTTC. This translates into CASSSSGTGNYEQYF.

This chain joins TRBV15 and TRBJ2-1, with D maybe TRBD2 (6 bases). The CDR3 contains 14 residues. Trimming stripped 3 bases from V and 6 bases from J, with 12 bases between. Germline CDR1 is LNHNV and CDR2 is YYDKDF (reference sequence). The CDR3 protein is CATSRSRDFNEQFF. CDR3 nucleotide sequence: TGTGCCACCAGCAGGAGCCGGGACTTCAATGAGCAGTTCTTC.

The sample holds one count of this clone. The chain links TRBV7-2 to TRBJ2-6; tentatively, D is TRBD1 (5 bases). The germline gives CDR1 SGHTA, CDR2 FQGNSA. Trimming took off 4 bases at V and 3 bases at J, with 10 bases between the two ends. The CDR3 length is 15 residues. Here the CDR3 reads CASSSQAFGANVLTF. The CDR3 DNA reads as TGTGCCAGCAGCTCACAGGCATTTGGGGCCAACGTCCTGACTTTC.

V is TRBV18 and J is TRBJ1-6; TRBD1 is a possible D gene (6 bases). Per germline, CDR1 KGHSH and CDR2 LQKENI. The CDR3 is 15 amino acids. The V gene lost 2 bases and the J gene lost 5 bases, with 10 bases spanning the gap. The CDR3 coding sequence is TGTGCCAGCTCACCAAAGAGGGACAATAATTCACCCCTCCACTTT. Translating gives CASSPKRDNNSPLHF.

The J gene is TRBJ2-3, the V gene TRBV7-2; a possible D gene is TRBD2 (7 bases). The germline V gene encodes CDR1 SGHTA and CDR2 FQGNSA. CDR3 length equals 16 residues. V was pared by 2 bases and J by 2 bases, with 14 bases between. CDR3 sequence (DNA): TGTGCCAGCAGCTTAATGGGGGGGGCCACCACAGATACGCAGTATTTT. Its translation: CASSLMGGATTDTQYF. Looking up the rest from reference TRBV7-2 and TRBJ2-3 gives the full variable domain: GAGVSQSPSNKVTEKGKDVELRCDPISGHTALYWYRQSLGQGLEFLIYFQGNSAPDKSGLPSDRFSAERTGGSVSTLTIQRTQQEDSAVYLCASSLMGGATTDTQYFGPGTRLTVL.

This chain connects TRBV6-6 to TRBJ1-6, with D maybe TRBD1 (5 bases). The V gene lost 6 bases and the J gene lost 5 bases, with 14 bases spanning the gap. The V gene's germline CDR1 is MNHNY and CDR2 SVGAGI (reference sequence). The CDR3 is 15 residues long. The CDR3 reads CASRSTGLNNSPLHF. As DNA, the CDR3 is TGTGCCAGCAGATCAACGGGACTTAATAATTCACCCCTCCACTTT.

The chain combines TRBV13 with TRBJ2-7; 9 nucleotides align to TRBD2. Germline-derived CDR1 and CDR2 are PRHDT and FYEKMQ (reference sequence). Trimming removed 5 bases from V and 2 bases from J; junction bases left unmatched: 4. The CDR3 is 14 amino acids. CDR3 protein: CASSLGLAPYEQYF. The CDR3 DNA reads TGTGCCAGCAGCCTGGGACTAGCCCCCTACGAGCAGTACTTC.

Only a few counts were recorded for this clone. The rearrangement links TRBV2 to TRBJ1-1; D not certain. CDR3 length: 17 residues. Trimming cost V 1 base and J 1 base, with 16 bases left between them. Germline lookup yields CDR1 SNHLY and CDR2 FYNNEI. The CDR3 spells CASSEVRDFTANTEAFF. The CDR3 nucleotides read TGTGCCAGCAGTGAAGTGCGCGACTTCACTGCGAACACTGAAGCTTTCTTT.

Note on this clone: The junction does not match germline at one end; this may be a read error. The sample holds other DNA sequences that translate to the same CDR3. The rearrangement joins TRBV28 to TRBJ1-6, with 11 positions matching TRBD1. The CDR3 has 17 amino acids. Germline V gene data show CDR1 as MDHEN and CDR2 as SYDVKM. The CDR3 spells CASSQFGTGGFNSPLHF. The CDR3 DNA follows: TGTGCCAGCAGCCAGTTTGGGACAGGGGGTTTTAATTCCCCCCTCCACTTT.

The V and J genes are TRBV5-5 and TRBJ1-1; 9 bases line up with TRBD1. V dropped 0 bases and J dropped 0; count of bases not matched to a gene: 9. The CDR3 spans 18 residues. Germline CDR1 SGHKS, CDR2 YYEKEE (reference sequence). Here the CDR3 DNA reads TGTGCCAGCAGCTTGGTGATTCGGGACAGGGTTGTGAACACTGAAGCTTTCTTT. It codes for CASSLVIRDRVVNTEAFF.

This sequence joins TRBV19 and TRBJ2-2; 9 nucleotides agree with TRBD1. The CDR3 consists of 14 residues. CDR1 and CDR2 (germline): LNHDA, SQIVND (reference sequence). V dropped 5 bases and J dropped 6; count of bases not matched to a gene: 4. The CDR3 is CASSLTGGSGELFF. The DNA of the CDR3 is TGTGCCAGTAGTCTTACAGGGGGCTCCGGGGAGCTGTTTTTT. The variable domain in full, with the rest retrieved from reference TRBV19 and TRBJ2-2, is DGGITQSPKYLFRKEGQNVTLSCEQNLNHDAMYWYRQDPGQGLRLIYYSQIVNDFQKGDIAEGYSVSREKKESFPLTVTSAQKNPTAFYLCASSLTGGSGELFFGEGSRLTVL.

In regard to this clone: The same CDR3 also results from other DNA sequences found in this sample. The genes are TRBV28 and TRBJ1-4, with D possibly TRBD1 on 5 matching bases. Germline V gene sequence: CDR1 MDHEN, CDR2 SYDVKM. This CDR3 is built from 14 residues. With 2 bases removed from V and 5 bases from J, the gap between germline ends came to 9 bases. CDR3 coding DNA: TGTGCCAGCAGTTTAGGGGGGATCAATGAAAAACTGTTTTTT. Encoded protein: CASSLGGINEKLFF.

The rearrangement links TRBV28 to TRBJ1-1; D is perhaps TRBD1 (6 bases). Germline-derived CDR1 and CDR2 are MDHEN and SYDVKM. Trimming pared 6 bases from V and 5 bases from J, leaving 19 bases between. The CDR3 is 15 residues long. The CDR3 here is CASSTPLGGGTEAFF. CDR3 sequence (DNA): TGTGCCAGCAGCACACCACTTGGGGGCGGTACTGAAGCTTTCTTT.

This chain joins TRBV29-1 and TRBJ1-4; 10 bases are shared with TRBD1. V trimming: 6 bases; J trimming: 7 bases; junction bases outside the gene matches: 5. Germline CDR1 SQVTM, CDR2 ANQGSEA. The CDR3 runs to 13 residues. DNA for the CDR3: TGCAGCGTGGAGACAGGGGGCGGTGAAAAACTGTTTTTT. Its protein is CSVETGGGEKLFF.